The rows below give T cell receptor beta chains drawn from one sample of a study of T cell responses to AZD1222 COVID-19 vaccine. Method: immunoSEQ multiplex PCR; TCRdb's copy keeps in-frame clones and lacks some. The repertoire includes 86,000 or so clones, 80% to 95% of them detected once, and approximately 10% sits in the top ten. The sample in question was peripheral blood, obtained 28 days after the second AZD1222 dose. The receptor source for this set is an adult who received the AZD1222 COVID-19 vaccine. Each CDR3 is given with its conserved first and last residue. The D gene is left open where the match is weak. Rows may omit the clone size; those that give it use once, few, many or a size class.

TGTGCCAGTAGTAGCGACTCCCTGTCCTATGGCTACACCTTC CASSSDSLSYGYTF . . TRBJ1-2 TRBV19
TGTGCCAGCAGCGAGGGGCCCACTAGCGTAACGCAGTATTTT CASSEGPTSVTQYF . TRBD2 TRBJ2-3 TRBV7-3
TGTGCCACCAGCAGCTTCGGGGCGAGTGGGCACAATGAGCAGTTCTTC CATSSFGASGHNEQFF . . TRBJ2-1 TRBV15
TGTGCCAGCAGCCAACGGACTAGCGGGGGTCTTGACAATGAGCAGTTCTTC CASSQRTSGGLDNEQFF . TRBD2 TRBJ2-1 TRBV4-2
TGTGCCAGCAGTTTACGACGGGCTCACGGCTACACCTTC CASSLRRAHGYTF . . TRBJ1-2 TRBV12-3/TRBV12-4
TGCAGCGTTTTCGGCTTAAGTCGAAAGTTCTTC CSVFGLSRKFF once . TRBJ2-1 TRBV29-1
TGTGCCAGCGCGACCTCGGGGTCCTACGAGCAGTACTTC CASATSGSYEQYF . . TRBJ2-7 TRBV6-5
TGTGCCAGTAGTATAGGGGCCCAAAGAGGGACTGAAGCTTTCTTT CASSIGAQRGTEAFF . . TRBJ1-1 TRBV19
TGTGCCAGCAGTTGGGGTTATAATGAAAAACTGTTTTTT CASSWGYNEKLFF . . TRBJ1-4 TRBV5-6
TGTGCTAGTGGTTTGGTACATCAGGATGGGTACAATGAGCAGTTCTTC CASGLVHQDGYNEQFF . . TRBJ2-1 TRBV12-5
TGTGCCAGCAGCTTAGATCCAGGAGGGCTTGGGGCCAACGTCCTGACTTTC CASSLDPGGLGANVLTF few . TRBJ2-6 TRBV7-8
TGTGCCAGCAGTTTTGCCCGACGCCGGGGCTACACCTTC CASSFARRRGYTF . . TRBJ1-2 TRBV6-2/TRBV6-3
TGTGCCAGCAGCTTAGAGGTGATAGACTACAATGAGCAGTTCTTC CASSLEVIDYNEQFF . . TRBJ2-1 TRBV7-2
TGTGCCTTGGACAGGGGTTCCGGAAACACCATATATTTT CALDRGSGNTIYF once TRBD1 TRBJ1-3 TRBV12-3/TRBV12-4